This T cell receptor (beta chain) was recovered during a study of graft-versus-host responses after intestinal transplantation. The germline V and J ends were trimmed by 6 bases and 0 bases, with 12 bases remaining between them. From germline, CDR1 is SGHVS and CDR2 FQNEAQ. The CDR3 consists of 15 residues. From the graft tissue, intraepithelial and lamina propria lymphocytes were released through processing. Profiling relied on immunoSEQ multiplex PCR, and the TCRdb table lists in-frame clones only, not all of them. This table holds about 19,000 clones, roughly three quarters found once. This TCR was recovered from a human patient who received an intestinal transplant, so some T cells may come from the graft donor. V is TRBV7-8 and J is TRBJ1-3; unclear D gene. Sequenced here: ileum tissue, sampled roughly 21 days after intestinal transplant. The CDR3 is CASSSLRGSGNTIYF. The CDR3 nucleotides are TGTGCCAGCAGTTCCCTGCGCGGCTCTGGAAACACCATATATTTT.